Presented here are 11 T cell receptor beta chains from one specimen sequenced in a study of breast tumors, draining lymph nodes, adjacent tissues. One entry per CDR3 protein results from TCRdb running MiXCR on the multiplex PCR reads. This sample yields around 110,000 distinct CDR3 sequences, of which about 29% are seen a single time; approximately 5.3% belongs to the top ten. Breast cancer patients provided tissue from their axillary draining lymph nodes. Sequences were obtained from axillary lymph node tissue. The source of these receptors is a female donor with breast cancer. Some clones in this sample may be carry-over from other donors' samples.

As concerns this clonotype: The junction and the germline gene differ at one end; a read error may be behind it. V and J are TRBV6-5 and TRBJ2-3; perhaps TRBD1 as D (5 bases). The CDR3 runs to 14 residues. Germline CDR1 reads MNHEY; CDR2 reads SVGAGI. DNA of the CDR3: TGTACCAGGGCTCGCGGTTCTAGCACAGATACGCAGTATTTT. It yields the protein CTRARGSSTDTQYF.

The chain has TRBV7-2 and TRBJ1-1; 8 bases agree with TRBD1. V lost 5 bases, J lost 0 bases, and 14 bases stayed unmatched. This CDR3 region has 18 residues. The germline V gene encodes CDR1 SGHTA and CDR2 FQGNSA. The CDR3 bases are TGTGCCAGCAGCCAGACCCGGACAGGGCTGCCGATGAACACTGAAGCTTTCTTT. This codes for CASSQTRTGLPMNTEAFF. Together with reference TRBV7-2 and TRBJ1-1, the CDR3 gives the full variable domain: GAGVSQSPSNKVTEKGKDVELRCDPISGHTALYWYRQSLGQGLEFLIYFQGNSAPDKSGLPSDRFSAERTGGSVSTLTIQRTQQEDSAVYLCASSQTRTGLPMNTEAFFGQGTRLTVV.

About this clonotype: This clone may be a read error of a much larger clone one base away. The chain couples TRBV3-1 to TRBJ2-1; D may be TRBD2 (6 bases). Germline V gene lookup returns CDR1 LGHDT and CDR2 YNNKEL (reference sequence). This CDR3 is 16 amino acids long. CDR3 sequence (DNA): TGTCCCAGCAGCCCAAAACTAGCCATCTCGAACAATGAGCAGTTCTTC. Translating gives CPSSPKLAISNNEQFF.

Many counts were recorded for this clonotype. The chain couples TRBV19 to TRBJ2-7, with TRBD1 as a possible D gene (6 bases). Germline V gives CDR1 LNHDA, CDR2 SQIVND (reference sequence). The CDR3 consists of 13 residues. V lost 3 bases and J 3 bases, leaving 9 bases between the germline ends. CDR3 in amino acids: CASSIGQNYEQYF. The CDR3 DNA sequence: TGTGCCAGTAGTATCGGACAGAACTACGAGCAGTACTTC.

Comment on this clonotype: A much larger clone is a single base away; this may be a read error. The chain has TRBV6-6 and TRBJ2-2; the match to TRBD1 covers 7 bases. CDR1 MNHNY and CDR2 SVGAGI come from the germline V gene (reference sequence). The J segment lost 6 bases and the V segment lost 5 bases, leaving 9 bases of the junction unmatched. This CDR3 has 15 amino acids. This chain's CDR3 is CASSLPGQRAGELFF. CDR3 DNA: TGTGCCAGCAGTCTCCCGGGACAGAGGGCCGGGGAGCTGTTTTTT.

This clonotype was counted only a few times. Just one base apart from a much larger clone, this may be a read error. V usage is TRBV11-2 and J usage is TRBJ1-6; D is unresolved. Germline values: CDR1 SGHAT, CDR2 FQNNGV. The CDR3 consists of 18 residues. Trimming removed 6 bases at V and 2 bases at J, with 20 bases between. In DNA form, the CDR3 reads TGTGCCAGCAGGCCCAATACGGGCGGCGGACCCTATAATTCACCCCTCCACTTT. Protein sequence: CASRPNTGGGPYNSPLHF.

Concerning this clonotype itself: Possible read error: a much larger clone is one base away. The V gene is TRBV6-1, the J gene TRBJ2-3, with a tentative D call TRBD1 (6 bases). The CDR3 runs 13 residues. V was shortened by 5 bases and J by 5 bases, with 11 bases between the two germline ends. Germline assignment: CDR1 MNHNS and CDR2 SASEGT. The CDR3 is CASSQQGIDTQYF. The CDR3 coding sequence is TGTGCCAGCAGTCAACAGGGAATAGATACGCAGTATTTT.

This clonotype was observed many times. The V and J genes are TRBV6-2 or TRBV6-3 and TRBJ2-1; TRBD2 is a possible D gene (5 bases). The ends were cut back, 4 bases at V and 6 bases at J, with 10 bases in the middle. Germline V gene sequence: CDR1 MNHEY, CDR2 SVGEGT. This CDR3 contains 13 residues. The CDR3 reads CASSFRGINEQFF. The CDR3 DNA is TGTGCCAGCAGTTTTCGGGGAATCAATGAGCAGTTCTTC.

A note on this clonotype: A read error may be the cause here, since a much bigger clone is one base away. This likely comes from a read error, as the CDR3 has no conserved phenylalanine or tryptophan at its end. The chain links TRBV9 to TRBJ1-2; D may be TRBD1 (5 bases). This CDR3 is 13 amino acids long. CDR1 SGDLS and CDR2 YYNGEE come from the germline V gene. V lost 0 bases, J lost 8 bases, and 11 bases lay in between. CDR3 nucleotides: TGTGCCAGCAGCGTAGGACGGAGGGGAGGCTACACCTCC. Its protein product is CASSVGRRGGYTS.

The chain employs TRBV20-1 and TRBJ1-3, with D perhaps matching TRBD1 (6 bases). Germline lookup yields CDR1 DFQATT and CDR2 SNEGSKA (reference sequence). This CDR3 spans 16 amino acids. The V end was cut by 5 bases, the J end by 8 bases, with 25 bases between. In DNA form, the CDR3 reads TGCAGTGCTCCGGACAGTTTCCTCAACTATGGCTACACCATATATTTT. Amino acid sequence: CSAPDSFLNYGYTIYF.

This clonotype was seen at least ten times. J is TRBJ2-7 and V is TRBV18; the match to TRBD2 covers 10 bases. This CDR3 comprises 13 residues. V gave up 5 bases and J gave up 4 bases; unmatched junction bases: 2. Germline-derived CDR1 and CDR2 are KGHSH and LQKENI. The CDR3 region is CASSASGGYEQYF. The CDR3 DNA is TGTGCCAGCTCAGCTAGCGGGGGATACGAGCAGTACTTC.